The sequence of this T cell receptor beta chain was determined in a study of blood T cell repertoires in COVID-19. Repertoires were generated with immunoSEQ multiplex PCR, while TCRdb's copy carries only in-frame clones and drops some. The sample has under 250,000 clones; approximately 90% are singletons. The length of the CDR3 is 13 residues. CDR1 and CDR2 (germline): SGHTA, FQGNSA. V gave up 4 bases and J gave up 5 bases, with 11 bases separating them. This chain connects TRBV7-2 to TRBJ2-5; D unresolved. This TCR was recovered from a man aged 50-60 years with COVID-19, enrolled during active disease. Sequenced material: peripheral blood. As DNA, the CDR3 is TGTGCCAGCAGCTACGACATCCCGGAGACCCAGTACTTC. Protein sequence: CASSYDIPETQYF.